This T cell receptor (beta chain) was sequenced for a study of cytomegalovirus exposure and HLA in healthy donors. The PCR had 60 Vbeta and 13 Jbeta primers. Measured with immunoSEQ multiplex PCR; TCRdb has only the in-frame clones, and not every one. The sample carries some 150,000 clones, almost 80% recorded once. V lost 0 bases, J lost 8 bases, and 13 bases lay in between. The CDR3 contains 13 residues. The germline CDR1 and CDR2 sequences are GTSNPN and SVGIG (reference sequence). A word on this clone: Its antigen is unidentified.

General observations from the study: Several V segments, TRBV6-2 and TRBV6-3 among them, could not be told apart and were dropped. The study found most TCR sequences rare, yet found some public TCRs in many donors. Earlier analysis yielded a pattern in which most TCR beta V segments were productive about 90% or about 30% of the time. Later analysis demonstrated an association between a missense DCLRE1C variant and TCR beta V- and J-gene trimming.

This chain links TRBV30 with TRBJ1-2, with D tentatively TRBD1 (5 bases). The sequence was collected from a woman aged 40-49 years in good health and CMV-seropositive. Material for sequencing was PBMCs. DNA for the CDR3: TGTGCCTGGAGTGTAATGCAGGGCTGGGGCTACACCTTC. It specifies CAWSVMQGWGYTF.